This TCR beta chain was sequenced for a study of beta chain features in type 1 diabetes. Expressed TCRB transcripts were sequenced, since all the RNA that had been isolated was reverse transcribed. The repertoire was sequenced with immunoSEQ multiplex PCR; TCRdb's copy has only in-frame clones and lacks some. Of about 620,000 clones in the sample, around 16% were seen once. Sorting that relied on CD45RO/CCR7/CD25/CD127/CD95/CD27 yielded CD4+ naive, central memory, regulatory and stem cell-like memory cells. The length of the CDR3 is 15 residues. V lost 5 bases, J lost 3 bases, and 7 bases stayed unmatched. CDR1 MNHEY and CDR2 SMNVEV come from the germline V gene (reference sequence). Study findings and constraints: Type 1 diabetes patients had moderately but significantly shorter TCRB CDR3s in all four CD4+ subsets. Within patients, naive, central memory and Treg TCRB repertoires seemed more similar than within healthy donors.

With respect to this clone: The antigen is not known.

This clonotype was obtained from a man in his late teens or twenties in good health. Sequencing was performed on naive CD4+ T cells from blood. The chain combines TRBV27 with TRBJ2-7; 10 positions match TRBD2. The CDR3 sequence: CASSPGTSDHYEQYF. Written as DNA, the CDR3 is TGTGCCAGCAGTCCAGGGACTAGCGACCACTACGAGCAGTACTTC.